The 21 T cell receptor beta chains presented below share a single source sample, sequenced in a study of T cells in localized non-small cell lung cancer. Here immunoSEQ multiplex PCR was the method, and the copy in TCRdb shows in-frame clones only, minus some. The sample includes around 40,000 clones, approximately 83% of them seen just once. Material: peripheral blood, obtained before any cancer treatment. These receptors all come from a man aged 40-75 years with stage I lung adenocarcinoma.

This chain links TRBV6-1 with TRBJ1-3, with D unresolved. Germline CDR1 is MNHNS and CDR2 is SASEGT. CDR3 length: 15 amino acids. Trimming shortened V by 9 bases and J by 0 bases, and 15 bases separated the two germline ends. The CDR3 protein is CASSGGRSSGNTIYF. The CDR3 region has the DNA TGTGCCAGTAGCGGAGGGCGAAGCTCTGGAAACACCATATATTTT.

This clone appeared a few times. This chain uses TRBV7-9 with TRBJ2-7; D call uncertain. The V end lost 4 bases, the J end lost 3 bases, and 19 bases lay between the germline ends. This CDR3 spans 16 amino acids. CDR1 is SEHNR, CDR2 FQNEAQ, per germline (reference sequence). As DNA, the CDR3 is TGTGCCAGCAGCTCTATCGTCGGCTTGGCTATCTACGAGCAGTACTTC. Encoded protein: CASSSIVGLAIYEQYF.

The rearrangement joins TRBV6-5 to TRBJ2-5; 15 positions match TRBD2. Per the germline V gene, CDR1 is MNHEY and CDR2 is SVGAGI. V shed 6 bases and J 5 bases; nucleotides not matched to a gene: 1. CDR3 size: 14 residues. The DNA of the CDR3 is TGTGCCAGCAGGGGACTAGCGGGAGGCGAGACCCAGTACTTC. It specifies CASRGLAGGETQYF.

The rearrangement uses TRBV10-3 and TRBJ2-1; TRBD2 agrees at 10 bases. The V gene's germline CDR1 is ENHRY and CDR2 SYGVKD. There are 14 residues in the CDR3. Trimming took 6 bases from V and 10 from J; bases not matched to a gene: 9. The CDR3 spells CAIRSAGGPGEQFF. CDR3 nucleotides: TGTGCCATCAGGTCAGCGGGAGGGCCTGGAGAGCAGTTCTTC.

The CDR3, as DNA: TGTGCCAGCAGCTTATTGGCTAGCGGGGAGACCCAGTACTTC. It translates to CASSLLASGETQYF. This chain joins TRBV7-2 and TRBJ2-5; TRBD2 matches 8 bases. The CDR3 consists of 14 residues. Trimming cost V 2 bases and J 5 bases; bases outside gene matches: 4. CDR1 is SGHTA and CDR2 is FQGNSA in the germline V gene.

This chain links TRBV4-1 with TRBJ1-3, with D perhaps matching TRBD1 (5 bases). V was trimmed by 1 base and J by 3 bases, leaving 7 bases between them. The CDR3 length is 14 residues. From germline, CDR1 is MGHRA and CDR2 YSYEKL. As DNA, the CDR3 is TGCGCCAGCAGCCAAGCCGGGGGTGGAAACACCATATATTTT. Translating it yields CASSQAGGGNTIYF.

DNA for the CDR3: TGTGCCAGCAGCCAGATCAAGGGGTTCACAGATACGCAGTATTTT. Its translation: CASSQIKGFTDTQYF. The rearrangement links TRBV14 to TRBJ2-3; a weak D match, TRBD1 (5 bases). The length of the CDR3 is 15 residues. The V and J ends lost 3 bases and 2 bases respectively, with 12 bases between them. The V gene's germline CDR1 is SGHDN and CDR2 FVKESK.

Only a few counts were recorded for this clone. The genes are TRBV19 and TRBJ2-7; 7 bases align to TRBD1. CDR1 and CDR2 (germline): LNHDA, SQIVND (reference sequence). This CDR3 has 14 amino acids. V lost 5 bases, J lost 2 bases, and 6 bases stayed unmatched. DNA for the CDR3: TGTGCCAGTAGTGTATGGGACAGTGCCTACGAGCAGTACTTC. Translated: CASSVWDSAYEQYF. The full variable domain, with the rest looked up from reference TRBV19 and TRBJ2-7, is DGGITQSPKYLFRKEGQNVTLSCEQNLNHDAMYWYRQDPGQGLRLIYYSQIVNDFQKGDIAEGYSVSREKKESFPLTVTSAQKNPTAFYLCASSVWDSAYEQYFGPGTRLTVT.

The rearrangement links TRBV2 to TRBJ2-3; no clear D. CDR3 length equals 11 residues. Germline V lookup: CDR1 SNHLY, CDR2 FYNNEI. V lost 8 bases and J lost 4, with 7 bases in between. The CDR3 nucleotides read TGTGCCAGCGAGGTCTCAGATACGCAGTATTTT. This codes for CASEVSDTQYF.

The chain carries TRBV11-2 and TRBJ1-1; D not certain. Germline CDR1 SGHAT, CDR2 FQNNGV. Trimming removed 2 bases at V and 3 bases at J, with 7 bases between. The CDR3 totals 13 residues. CDR3 in amino acids: CASSLTGYTEAFF. As DNA, the CDR3 is TGTGCCAGCAGCTTAACGGGGTACACTGAAGCTTTCTTT. The full variable domain, in which reference TRBV11-2 and TRBJ1-1 provide the parts outside the CDR3, is EAGVAQSPRYKIIEKRQSVAFWCNPISGHATLYWYQQILGQGPKLLIQFQNNGVVDDSQLPKDRFSAERLKGVDSTLKIQPAKLEDSAVYLCASSLTGYTEAFFGQGTRLTVV.

The chain couples TRBV7-8 to TRBJ2-7; D not certain. The germline gives CDR1 SGHVS, CDR2 FQNEAQ. The CDR3 totals 17 residues. The V end lost 1 base, the J end lost 0 bases, and 16 bases lay between the germline ends. The DNA of the CDR3 is TGTGCCAGCAGCTTAGGGTGGTCAGGCCCTGTCTCCTACGAGCAGTACTTC. It is translated as CASSLGWSGPVSYEQYF.

The V call is TRBV5-1, the J call TRBJ2-5, with D possibly TRBD1 on 6 matching bases. The CDR3 totals 13 residues. The germline V gene encodes CDR1 SGHRS and CDR2 YFSETQ. V was cut by 4 bases and J by 5 bases, with 12 bases left in between. DNA for the CDR3: TGCGCCAGCAGCGGGCAGGGGTGGGAGACCCAGTACTTC. This translates into CASSGQGWETQYF.

This clone was detected a few times. This chain connects TRBV19 to TRBJ1-2; D call uncertain. V was pared by 5 bases and J by 3 bases, with 13 bases between. Germline V lookup: CDR1 LNHDA, CDR2 SQIVND (reference sequence). This CDR3 contains 14 residues. The CDR3 DNA reads TGTGCCAGTAGTCCTTCTCCACGGGACTATGGCTACACCTTC. Protein sequence: CASSPSPRDYGYTF. Filled out from reference TRBV19 and TRBJ1-2, the complete variable domain reads DGGITQSPKYLFRKEGQNVTLSCEQNLNHDAMYWYRQDPGQGLRLIYYSQIVNDFQKGDIAEGYSVSREKKESFPLTVTSAQKNPTAFYLCASSPSPRDYGYTFGSGTRLTVV.

This chain joins TRBV2 and TRBJ1-2; 7 bases are shared with TRBD1. Germline V lookup: CDR1 SNHLY, CDR2 FYNNEI. The CDR3 contains 13 residues. V was clipped by 6 bases and J by 0 bases; unmatched bases: 1. The CDR3 here is CASRGQTNYGYTF. The CDR3 DNA reads TGTGCCAGCAGGGGACAGACTAACTATGGCTACACCTTC.

CDR3 sequence reads: CASTPMGTDTQYF. For the CDR3, the DNA is TGTGCCAGCACCCCTATGGGGACAGATACGCAGTATTTT. The gene calls are TRBV27 and TRBJ2-3; no reliable D call. CDR1 is MNHEY, CDR2 SMNVEV, per germline (reference sequence). The V and J ends lost 7 bases and 3 bases respectively, with 11 bases between them. The CDR3 totals 13 residues.

The rearrangement uses TRBV6-6 and TRBJ2-1, with TRBD2 identical over 7 bases. Germline V gives CDR1 MNHNY, CDR2 SVGAGI (reference sequence). The CDR3 has 16 amino acids. V shed 1 base and J 4 bases; nucleotides not matched to a gene: 7. In nucleotides, the CDR3 is TGTGCCAGCAGTTACTTGCTAGCGGCCCTTTACAATGAGCAGTTCTTC. Amino acids: CASSYLLAALYNEQFF.

The chain links TRBV7-9 to TRBJ2-5; D might be TRBD1 (5 bases). The CDR3 contains 13 residues. V was cut by 5 bases and J by 2 bases, with 9 bases left in between. Per germline, CDR1 SEHNR and CDR2 FQNEAQ (reference sequence). The CDR3 nucleotides are TGTGCCAGCAGCCCCGACAGTCAAGAGACCCAGTACTTC. Amino acid sequence: CASSPDSQETQYF.

The genes are TRBV4-3 and TRBJ2-1; 10 bases map to TRBD2. Germline assignment: CDR1 LGHNA and CDR2 YSLEER. The CDR3 contains 17 residues. With 0 bases clipped from V and 8 bases from J, the junction kept 10 bases outside the gene matches. CDR3 residues: CASSQDSLSGRVDEQFF. The CDR3 bases are TGCGCCAGCAGCCAAGATTCTCTCAGCGGGAGGGTGGATGAGCAGTTCTTC.

The genes are TRBV5-1 and TRBJ1-2; tentative D call: TRBD1 (5 bases). V gave up 0 bases and J gave up 4 bases, with 25 bases separating them. Germline values: CDR1 SGHRS, CDR2 YFSETQ. This CDR3 has 19 amino acids. The CDR3 region is CASSLGGSFSAPSSYGYTF. The CDR3 DNA is TGCGCCAGCAGCTTGGGGGGGTCTTTTAGTGCCCCGTCAAGCTATGGCTACACCTTC. The full variable domain, in which reference TRBV5-1 and TRBJ1-2 provide the parts outside the CDR3, is KAGVTQTPRYLIKTRGQQVTLSCSPISGHRSVSWYQQTPGQGLQFLFEYFSETQRNKGNFPGRFSGRQFSNSRSEMNVSTLELGDSALYLCASSLGGSFSAPSSYGYTFGSGTRLTVV.

There are a few counts of this clone. This sequence joins TRBV18 and TRBJ1-5; D not resolved. The CDR3 contains 14 residues. Germline V gene data show CDR1 as KGHSH and CDR2 as LQKENI. The V end was cut by 3 bases, the J end by 0 bases, with 6 bases between. CDR3 coding DNA: TGTGCCAGCTCACCTACTCATAGCAATCAGCCCCAGCATTTT. Translation: CASSPTHSNQPQHF. The variable domain in full, with the rest retrieved from reference TRBV18 and TRBJ1-5, is NAGVMQNPRHLVRRRGQEARLRCSPMKGHSHVYWYRQLPEEGLKFMVYLQKENIIDESGMPKERFSAEFPKEGPSILRIQQVVRGDSAAYFCASSPTHSNQPQHFGDGTRLSIL.

V usage is TRBV18 and J usage is TRBJ1-1; D possibly corresponds to TRBD1 (5 bases). The ends were cut back, 5 bases at V and 4 bases at J, with 11 bases in the middle. The CDR3 has 13 amino acids. Germline V gives CDR1 KGHSH, CDR2 LQKENI. As DNA, the CDR3 is TGTGCCAGCTCAAATGTCAGGGCCACTGAAGCTTTCTTT. The encoded protein is CASSNVRATEAFF.